The clone carrying this T cell receptor (beta chain) turned up a few times. Original data processing: Scientists estimated how many nucleated cells there were by amplifying reference gene primers. TCRdb's copy holds only in-frame clones and misses some; the assay was immunoSEQ multiplex PCR. V and J calls plus clone size are reproduced from that table; the DNA served to infer D and trimming. The sample shows some 140,000 clones, more than 75% of them seen only once. The CDR3 has 15 amino acids. Trimming cost V 5 bases and J 5 bases; bases outside gene matches: 8. Germline CDR1 SEHNR, CDR2 FQNEAQ (reference sequence). The source of the sample is a study of blood T cell repertoires in COVID-19. Overall study context: Whether acute or convalescent, the COVID-19 samples came from the United States, Italy and Spain. Nucleic acid was either cDNA or gDNA, and it came from T cells, B-cell-depleted T cells, or PBMCs.

The sample comprised peripheral blood. This receptor was obtained from a man at least 80 years old with acute or convalescent COVID-19. This rearrangement joins TRBV7-9 to TRBJ2-5, with 10 bases aligning to TRBD1. Written as DNA, the CDR3 is TGTGCCAGCAGCGGGGACAGGGGAGTTGGGGAGACCCAGTACTTC. It codes for CASSGDRGVGETQYF. Complete variable domain (other parts from reference TRBV7-9 and TRBJ2-5): DTGVSQNPRHKITKRGQNVTFRCDPISEHNRLYWYRQTLGQGPEFLTYFQNEAQLEKSRLLSDRFSAERPKGSFSTLEIQRTEQGDSAMYLCASSGDRGVGETQYFGPGTRLLVL.